This T cell receptor (beta chain) was retrieved from a study of CD8 T cells in ankylosing spondylitis. TCRdb processed the 5' RACE reads anew with MiXCR; each CDR3 protein has one entry. The repertoire holds under 15,000 distinct CDR3 sequences, with 2.8% as singletons. The CDR3 is made up of 15 amino acids. The ends lost 0 bases at V and 8 bases at J; junction bases unmatched: 3. Germline V lookup: CDR1 SGDLS, CDR2 YYNGEE. This clonotype was recorded many times. This clonotype originated in a male donor with ankylosing spondylitis or in good health (not recorded which). Sample: blood, either unsorted or a sorted T cell fraction (not recorded which). V usage is TRBV9 and J usage is TRBJ2-1, with 12 nucleotides matching TRBD2. As DNA, the CDR3 is TGTGCCAGCAGCGTAGAACTAGCGGGAGGCGATGAGCAGTTCTTC. It codes for CASSVELAGGDEQFF.